This T cell receptor beta chain was identified in a study of blood T cells in healthy people across ages. Note on this clonotype: At one end, the junction sequence differs from germline, possibly due to a read error.

CDR1 is SQVTM, CDR2 ANQGSEA, per germline. The CDR3 consists of 13 residues. Then a second PCR, running roughly 7 to 11 cycles, was carried out with a sample-barcoded 5' primer and a J-beta primer mix. From the 5' RACE reads, TCRdb called clonotypes with MiXCR, one entry per CDR3 protein. Of about 1.5 million distinct CDR3 sequences in the sample, 42% were seen once. Source material: blood. The rearrangement uses TRBV29-1 and TRBJ2-3; weak D call: TRBD2 (5 bases). The clonotype originates from a woman between 18 and 29 years old in good health. In DNA, the CDR3 is TGCAGCGTTGACGAGGGTGGCACAGATACGCGGTATTTT. Amino acids: CSVDEGGTDTRYF.